This TCR beta chain was sequenced during a study of blood T cell repertoires in COVID-19. About the research overall: From T cells, B-cell-depleted T cells, or PBMCs came the material, which was cDNA or gDNA.

The repertoire was sequenced with immunoSEQ multiplex PCR; TCRdb's copy has only in-frame clones and lacks some. This table has fewer than 300,000 clones, approximately 90% appearing once. CDR1 is KGHDR and CDR2 is SFDVKD in the germline V gene. V was shortened by 5 bases and J by 0 bases, with 14 bases between the two germline ends. The CDR3 has 16 amino acids. The material sequenced was peripheral blood. This rearrangement joins TRBV24-1 to TRBJ2-3; no clear D gene. This clonotype originated in a woman aged 45-59 years with COVID-19, enrolled during active disease. The CDR3 bases are TGTGCCACCAGTGGTACAGCATCTACTAGCACAGATACGCAGTATTTT. Its translation is CATSGTASTSTDTQYF.